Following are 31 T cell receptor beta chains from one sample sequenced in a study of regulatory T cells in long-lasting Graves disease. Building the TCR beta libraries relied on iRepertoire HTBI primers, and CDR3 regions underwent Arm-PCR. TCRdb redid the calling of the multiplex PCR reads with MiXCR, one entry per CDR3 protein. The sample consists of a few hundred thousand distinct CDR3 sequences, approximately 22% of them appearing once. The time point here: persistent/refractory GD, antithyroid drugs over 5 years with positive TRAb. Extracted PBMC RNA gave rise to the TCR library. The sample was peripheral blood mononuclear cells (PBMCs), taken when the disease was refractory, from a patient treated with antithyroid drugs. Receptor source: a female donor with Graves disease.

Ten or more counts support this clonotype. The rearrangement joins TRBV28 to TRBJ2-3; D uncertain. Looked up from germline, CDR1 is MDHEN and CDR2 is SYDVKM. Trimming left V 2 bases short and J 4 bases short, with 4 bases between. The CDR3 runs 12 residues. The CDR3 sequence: CASSLNSDTQYF. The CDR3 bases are TGTGCCAGCAGTTTAAACTCAGATACGCAGTATTTT. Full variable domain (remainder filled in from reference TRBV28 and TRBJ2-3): DVKVTQSSRYLVKRTGEKVFLECVQDMDHENMFWYRQDPGLGLRLIYFSYDVKMKEKGDIPEGYSVSREKKERFSLILESASTNQTSMYLCASSLNSDTQYFGPGTRLTVL.

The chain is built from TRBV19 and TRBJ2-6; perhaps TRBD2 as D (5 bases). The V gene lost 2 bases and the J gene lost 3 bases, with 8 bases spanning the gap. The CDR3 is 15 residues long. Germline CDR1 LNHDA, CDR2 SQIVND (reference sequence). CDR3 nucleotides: TGTGCCAGTAGTATAACAGCGGTTGGGGCCAACGTCCTGACTTTC. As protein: CASSITAVGANVLTF.

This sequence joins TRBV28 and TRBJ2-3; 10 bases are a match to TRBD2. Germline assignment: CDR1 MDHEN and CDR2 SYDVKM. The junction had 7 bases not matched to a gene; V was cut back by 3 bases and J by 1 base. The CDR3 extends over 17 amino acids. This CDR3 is CASSFSSGGSRTDTQYF. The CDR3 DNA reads TGTGCCAGCAGTTTTTCTAGCGGGGGCTCTCGCACAGATACGCAGTATTTT.

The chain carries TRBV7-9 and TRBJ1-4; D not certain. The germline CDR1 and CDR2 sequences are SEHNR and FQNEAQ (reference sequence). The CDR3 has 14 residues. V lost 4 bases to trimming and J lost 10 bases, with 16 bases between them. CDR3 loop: CASSSGPADGKLFF. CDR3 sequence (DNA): TGTGCCAGCAGCTCGGGCCCCGCGGACGGAAAACTGTTTTTT. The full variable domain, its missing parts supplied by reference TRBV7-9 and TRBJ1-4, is DTGVSQNPRHKITKRGQNVTFRCDPISEHNRLYWYRQTLGQGPEFLTYFQNEAQLEKSRLLSDRFSAERPKGSFSTLEIQRTEQGDSAMYLCASSSGPADGKLFFGSGTQLSVL.

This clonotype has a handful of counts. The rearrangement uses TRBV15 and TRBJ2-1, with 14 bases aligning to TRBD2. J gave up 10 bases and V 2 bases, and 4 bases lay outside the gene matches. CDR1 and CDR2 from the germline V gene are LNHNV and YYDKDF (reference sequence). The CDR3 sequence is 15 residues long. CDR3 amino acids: CATSRRLAGGEEQFF. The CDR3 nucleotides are TGTGCCACCAGCAGAAGACTAGCGGGAGGGGAGGAGCAGTTCTTC.

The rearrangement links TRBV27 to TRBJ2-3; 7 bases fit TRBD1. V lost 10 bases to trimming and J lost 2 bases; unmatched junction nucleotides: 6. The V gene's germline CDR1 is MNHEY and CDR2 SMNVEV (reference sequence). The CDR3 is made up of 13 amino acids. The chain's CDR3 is CATTGSNTDTQYF. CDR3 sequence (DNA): TGTGCCACGACAGGGTCCAACACAGATACGCAGTATTTT.

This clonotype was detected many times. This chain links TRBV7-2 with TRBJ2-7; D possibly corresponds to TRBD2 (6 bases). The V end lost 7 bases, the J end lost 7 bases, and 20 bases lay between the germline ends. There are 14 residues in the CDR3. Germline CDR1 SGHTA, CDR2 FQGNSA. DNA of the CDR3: TGTGCCAGCACACCAAGCGGGTACGATAGAGAGCAGTACTTC. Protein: CASTPSGYDREQYF.

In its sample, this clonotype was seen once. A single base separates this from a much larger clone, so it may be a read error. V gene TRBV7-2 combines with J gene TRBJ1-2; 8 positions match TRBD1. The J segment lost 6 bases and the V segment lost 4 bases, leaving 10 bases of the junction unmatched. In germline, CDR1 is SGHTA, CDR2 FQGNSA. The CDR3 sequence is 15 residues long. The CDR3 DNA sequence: TGTGCCAGCAGCTCGAGGACAGGGCGGGAGCATGGCTACACCTTC. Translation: CASSSRTGREHGYTF.

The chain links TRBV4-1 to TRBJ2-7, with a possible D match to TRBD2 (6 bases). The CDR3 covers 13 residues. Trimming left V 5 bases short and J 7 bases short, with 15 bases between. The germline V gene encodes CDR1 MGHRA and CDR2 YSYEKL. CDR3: CASSYLGRGEQYF. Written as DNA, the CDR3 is TGCGCCAGCAGCTACTTGGGCCGGGGGGAGCAGTACTTC.

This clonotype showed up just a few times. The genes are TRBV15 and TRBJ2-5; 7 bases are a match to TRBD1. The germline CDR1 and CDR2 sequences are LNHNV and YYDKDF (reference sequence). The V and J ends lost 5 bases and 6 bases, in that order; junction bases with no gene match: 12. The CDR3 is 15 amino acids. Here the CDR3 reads CATSPRQGVMKTQYF. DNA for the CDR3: TGTGCCACCAGCCCCCGACAGGGTGTGATGAAGACCCAGTACTTC.

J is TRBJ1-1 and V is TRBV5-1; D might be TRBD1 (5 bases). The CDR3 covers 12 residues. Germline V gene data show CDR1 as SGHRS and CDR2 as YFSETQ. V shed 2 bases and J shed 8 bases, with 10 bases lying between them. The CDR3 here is CASSLNYREAFF. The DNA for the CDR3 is TGCGCCAGCAGCTTAAATTACAGGGAAGCTTTCTTT.

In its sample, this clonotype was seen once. CDR3 coding DNA: TGTGCCAGCAGCCTTTTGGGACTAGCATCCGAGCAGTACTTC. It is translated as CASSLLGLASEQYF. The chain carries TRBV4-2 and TRBJ2-7; 9 nucleotides align to TRBD2. V lost 4 bases and J lost 6; bases outside the gene matches: 7. This CDR3 spans 14 amino acids. In germline, CDR1 is LGHNA, CDR2 YNFKEQ.

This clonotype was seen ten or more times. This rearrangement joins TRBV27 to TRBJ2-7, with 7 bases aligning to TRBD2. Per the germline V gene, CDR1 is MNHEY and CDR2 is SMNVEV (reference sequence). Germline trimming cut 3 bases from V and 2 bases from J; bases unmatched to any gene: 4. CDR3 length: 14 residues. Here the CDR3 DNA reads TGTGCCAGCAGTTTTCCCGGGAGGCCCTACGAGCAGTACTTC. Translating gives CASSFPGRPYEQYF.

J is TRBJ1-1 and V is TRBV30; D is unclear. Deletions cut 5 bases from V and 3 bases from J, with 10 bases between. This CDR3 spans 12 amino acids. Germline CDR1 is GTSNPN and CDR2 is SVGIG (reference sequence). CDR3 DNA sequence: TGTGCCTGGTTCGAGGAGGACACTGAAGCTTTCTTT. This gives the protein CAWFEEDTEAFF.

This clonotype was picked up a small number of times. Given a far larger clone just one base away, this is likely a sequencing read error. DNA of the CDR3: TGTGCCAGCAGTTTCACAGGGGCCACTGAAGCTTTCTTT. The encoded protein is CASSFTGATEAFF. The chain carries TRBV7-2 and TRBJ1-1; 7 bases map to TRBD1. Per the germline V gene, CDR1 is SGHTA and CDR2 is FQGNSA. The length of the CDR3 is 13 residues. Trimming took 6 bases from V and 4 from J; bases not matched to a gene: 5. The variable domain in full, with the rest retrieved from reference TRBV7-2 and TRBJ1-1, is GAGVSQSPSNKVTEKGKDVELRCDPISGHTALYWYRQSLGQGLEFLIYFQGNSAPDKSGLPSDRFSAERTGGSVSTLTIQRTQQEDSAVYLCASSFTGATEAFFGQGTRLTVV.

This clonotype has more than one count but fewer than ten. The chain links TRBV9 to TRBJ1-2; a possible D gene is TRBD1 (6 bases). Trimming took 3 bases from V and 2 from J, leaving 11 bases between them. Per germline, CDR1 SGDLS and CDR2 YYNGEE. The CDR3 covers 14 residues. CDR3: CASSGKQGNYGYTF. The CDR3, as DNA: TGTGCCAGCAGCGGGAAACAGGGAAACTATGGCTACACCTTC.

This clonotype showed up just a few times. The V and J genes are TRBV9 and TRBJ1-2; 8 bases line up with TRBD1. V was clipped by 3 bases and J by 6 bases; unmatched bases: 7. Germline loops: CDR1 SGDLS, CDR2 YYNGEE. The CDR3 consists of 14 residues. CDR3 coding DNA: TGTGCCAGCAGCGCATGGACAGGGAGCGATGGCTACACCTTC. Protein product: CASSAWTGSDGYTF.

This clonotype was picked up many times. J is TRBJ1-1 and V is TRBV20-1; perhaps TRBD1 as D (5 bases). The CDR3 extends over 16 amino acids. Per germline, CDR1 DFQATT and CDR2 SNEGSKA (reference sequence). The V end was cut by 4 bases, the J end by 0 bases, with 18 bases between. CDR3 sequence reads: CSATRQRGIVNTEAFF. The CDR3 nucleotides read TGCAGTGCTACGAGGCAGAGGGGTATTGTGAACACTGAAGCTTTCTTT.

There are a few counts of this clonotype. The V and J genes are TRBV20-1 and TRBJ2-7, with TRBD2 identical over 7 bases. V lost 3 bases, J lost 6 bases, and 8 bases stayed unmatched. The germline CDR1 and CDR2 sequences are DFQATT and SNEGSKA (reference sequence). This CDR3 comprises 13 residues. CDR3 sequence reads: CSASKVAGAEQYF. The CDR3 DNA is TGCAGTGCTAGCAAGGTGGCGGGAGCCGAGCAGTACTTC.

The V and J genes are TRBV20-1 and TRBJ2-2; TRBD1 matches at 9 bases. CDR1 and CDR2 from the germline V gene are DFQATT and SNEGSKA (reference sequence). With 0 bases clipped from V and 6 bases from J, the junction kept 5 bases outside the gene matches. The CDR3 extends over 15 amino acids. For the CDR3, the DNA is TGCAGTGCTAGAGATCTAGACAGGGGGGCCGGGGAGCTGTTTTTT. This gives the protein CSARDLDRGAGELFF.

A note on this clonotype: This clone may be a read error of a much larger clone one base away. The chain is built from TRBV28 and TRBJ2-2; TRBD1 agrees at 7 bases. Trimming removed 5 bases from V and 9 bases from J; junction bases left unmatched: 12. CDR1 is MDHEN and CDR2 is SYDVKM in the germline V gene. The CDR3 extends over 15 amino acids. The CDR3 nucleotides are TGTGCCAGCAGTCAGACAGGGATAATTAACAGGGAGCTGTTTTTT. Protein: CASSQTGIINRELFF.

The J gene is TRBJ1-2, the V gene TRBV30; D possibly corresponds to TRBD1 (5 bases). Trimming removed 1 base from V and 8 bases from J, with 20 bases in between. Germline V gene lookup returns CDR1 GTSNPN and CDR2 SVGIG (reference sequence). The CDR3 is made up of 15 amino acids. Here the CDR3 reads CAWSAPTAQARGYTF. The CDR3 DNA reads TGTGCCTGGAGTGCACCGACAGCCCAGGCCCGAGGCTACACCTTC.

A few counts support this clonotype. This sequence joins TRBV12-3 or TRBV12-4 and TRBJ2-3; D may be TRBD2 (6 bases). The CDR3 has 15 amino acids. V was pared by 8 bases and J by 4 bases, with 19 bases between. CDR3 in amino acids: CASGQLARLPDTQYF. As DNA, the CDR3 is TGTGCCAGCGGCCAACTAGCTAGATTGCCAGATACGCAGTATTTT.

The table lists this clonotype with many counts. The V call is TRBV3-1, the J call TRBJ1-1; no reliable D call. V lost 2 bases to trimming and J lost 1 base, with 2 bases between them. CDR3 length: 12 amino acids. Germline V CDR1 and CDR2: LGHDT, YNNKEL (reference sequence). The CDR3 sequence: CASSQRNTEAFF. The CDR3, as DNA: TGTGCCAGCAGCCAACGGAACACTGAAGCTTTCTTT.

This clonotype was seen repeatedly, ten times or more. The CDR3 is CASSQDTGVGYTF. The CDR3 DNA follows: TGTGCCAGCAGCCAAGATACCGGGGTTGGCTACACCTTC. V gene TRBV3-2 combines with J gene TRBJ1-2; the table assigns TRBD1, which was not confirmed against the DNA. TRBV3-2 is described as a pseudogene. The CDR3 has 13 amino acids.

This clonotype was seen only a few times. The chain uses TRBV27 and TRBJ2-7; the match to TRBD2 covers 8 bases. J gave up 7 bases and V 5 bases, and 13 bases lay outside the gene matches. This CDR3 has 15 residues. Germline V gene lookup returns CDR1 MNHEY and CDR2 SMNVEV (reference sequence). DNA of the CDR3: TGTGCCAGCAGTCCCAGGAGCGGGGGATCAGGAGAGCAGTACTTC. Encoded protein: CASSPRSGGSGEQYF.

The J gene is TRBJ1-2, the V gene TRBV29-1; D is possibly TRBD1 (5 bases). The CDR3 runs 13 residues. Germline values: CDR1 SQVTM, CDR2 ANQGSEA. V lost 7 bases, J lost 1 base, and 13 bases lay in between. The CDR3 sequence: CSAEGSSNYGYTF. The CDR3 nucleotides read TGCAGCGCCGAGGGGTCCAGTAACTATGGCTACACCTTC.

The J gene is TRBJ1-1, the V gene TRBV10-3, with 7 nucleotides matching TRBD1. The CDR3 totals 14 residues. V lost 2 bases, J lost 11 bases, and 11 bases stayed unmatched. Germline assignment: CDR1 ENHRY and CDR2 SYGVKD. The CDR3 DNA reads TGTGCCATCAGTGAGCGCGACAGGGAAGGCGGGGCTTTCTTT. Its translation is CAISERDREGGAFF.

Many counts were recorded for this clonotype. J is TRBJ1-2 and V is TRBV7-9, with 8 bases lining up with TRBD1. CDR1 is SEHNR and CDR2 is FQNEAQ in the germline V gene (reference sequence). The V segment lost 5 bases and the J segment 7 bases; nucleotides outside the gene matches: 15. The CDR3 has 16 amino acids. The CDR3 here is CASSLMTGVHDSGYTF. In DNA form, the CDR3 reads TGTGCCAGCAGCCTTATGACAGGGGTACATGATAGTGGCTACACCTTC. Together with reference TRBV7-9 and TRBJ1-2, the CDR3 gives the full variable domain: DTGVSQNPRHKITKRGQNVTFRCDPISEHNRLYWYRQTLGQGPEFLTYFQNEAQLEKSRLLSDRFSAERPKGSFSTLEIQRTEQGDSAMYLCASSLMTGVHDSGYTFGSGTRLTVV.

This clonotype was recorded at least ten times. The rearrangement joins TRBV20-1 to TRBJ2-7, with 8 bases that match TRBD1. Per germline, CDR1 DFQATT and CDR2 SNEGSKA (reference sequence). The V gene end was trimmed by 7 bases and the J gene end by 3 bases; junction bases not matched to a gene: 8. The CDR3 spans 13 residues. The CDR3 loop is CSVRTGKGYEQYF. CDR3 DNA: TGCAGTGTTAGGACAGGGAAGGGCTACGAGCAGTACTTC.

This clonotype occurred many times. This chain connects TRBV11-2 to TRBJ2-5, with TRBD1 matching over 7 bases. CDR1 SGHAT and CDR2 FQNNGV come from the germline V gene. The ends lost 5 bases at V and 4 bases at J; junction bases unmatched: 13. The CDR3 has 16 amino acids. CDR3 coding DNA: TGTGCCAGCAGCACTACTATTAGACAGGGCGGAGAGACCCAGTACTTC. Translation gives CASSTTIRQGGETQYF.